The sequence of this TCR beta chain was determined in a study of blood T cell repertoires in COVID-19. Only in-frame clones appear in the TCRdb table, and some are missing; sequencing was by immunoSEQ multiplex PCR. In the table there are 170,000 or so clones, approximately 88% of which are singletons. A few counts support this clone. The sequence was collected from a woman aged 40 to 50 with COVID-19, enrolled during active disease. Sequenced sample: peripheral blood.

Written as DNA, the CDR3 is TGTGCCAGCGCCACTGGACAGGGTGGCTACGAGCAGTACTTC. Amino acids: CASATGQGGYEQYF. V gene TRBV9 combines with J gene TRBJ2-7; TRBD1 matches at 8 bases. From germline, CDR1 is SGDLS and CDR2 YYNGEE. Germline trimming cut 7 bases from V and 3 bases from J; bases unmatched to any gene: 9. This CDR3 contains 14 residues.